This TCR beta chain was sequenced in a study of T cells after yellow fever vaccination. CDR3 length: 16 amino acids. Germline-derived CDR1 and CDR2 are MGHRA and YSYEKL. Unmatched junction bases numbered 5, after V lost 0 bases and J lost 4 bases. This clonotype has a count of ten or more. Its antigen is not known. The study, taken as a whole, reports: Most clones from primary vaccination were detected again post-booster (just over 95% CD4, roughly 91% CD8). Abundant clonotypes from the bulk population could have been carried over as contaminants into FACS-sorted repertoires.

Using its own MiXCR run on the 5' RACE reads, TCRdb lists one record per CDR3 protein. The data show hundreds of thousands of distinct CDR3 sequences, roughly a fifth seen once. This chain links TRBV4-1 with TRBJ2-1, with 8 bases aligning to TRBD1. This specimen was PBMCs, taken roughly 20 days after the first yellow fever vaccination. This TCR derives from a man between 18 and 35 years old who received the YFV17D yellow fever vaccine. CDR3 loop: CASSQDSGGGYNEQFF. DNA of the CDR3: TGCGCCAGCAGCCAAGATTCAGGGGGCGGTTACAATGAGCAGTTCTTC.